The clone carrying this T cell receptor beta chain was seen a single time. The data were obtained in a study of blood T cell repertoires in COVID-19. Study overall: The study drew acute and convalescent COVID-19 samples from the United States, Italy and Spain.

Authors' methods: The assay estimated nucleated cells by amplifying reference gene primers. Produced via immunoSEQ multiplex PCR; TCRdb's table is partial and in-frame only. For V, J and clone size, that table is used; D and trimming come from the DNA. The sample includes 130,000 or so clones, about 89% of them seen just once. The CDR3 is 14 amino acids. Looked up from germline, CDR1 is ENHRY and CDR2 is SYGVKD. Trimming at V came to 6 bases and at J to 4 bases, leaving 5 bases not matched to a gene. The sample consisted of peripheral blood. The receptor's source is a man aged 45-65 years with active or convalescent COVID-19. The chain recombines TRBV10-3 with TRBJ2-3; TRBD2 matches 9 bases. For the CDR3, the DNA is TGTGCCATCAGATCTGCGGGAGGGCCAGATACGCAGTATTTT. This encodes CAIRSAGGPDTQYF.